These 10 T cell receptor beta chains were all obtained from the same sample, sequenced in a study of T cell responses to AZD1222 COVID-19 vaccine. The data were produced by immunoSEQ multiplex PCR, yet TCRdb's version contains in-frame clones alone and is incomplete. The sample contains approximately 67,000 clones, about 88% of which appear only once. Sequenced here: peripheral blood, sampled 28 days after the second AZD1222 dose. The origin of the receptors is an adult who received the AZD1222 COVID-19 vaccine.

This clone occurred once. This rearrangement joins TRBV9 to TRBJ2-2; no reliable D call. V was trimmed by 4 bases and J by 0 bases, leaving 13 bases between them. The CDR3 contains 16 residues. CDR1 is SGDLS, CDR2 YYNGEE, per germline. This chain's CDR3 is CASSRGGRTNTGELFF. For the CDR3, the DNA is TGTGCCAGCAGCCGCGGTGGCAGGACGAACACCGGGGAGCTGTTTTTT.

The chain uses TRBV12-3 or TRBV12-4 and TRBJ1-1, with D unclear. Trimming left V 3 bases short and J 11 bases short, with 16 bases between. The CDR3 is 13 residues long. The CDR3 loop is CASSFQLDTEAFF. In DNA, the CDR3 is TGTGCCAGCAGTTTTCAACTAGACACGGAGGCTTTCTTT.

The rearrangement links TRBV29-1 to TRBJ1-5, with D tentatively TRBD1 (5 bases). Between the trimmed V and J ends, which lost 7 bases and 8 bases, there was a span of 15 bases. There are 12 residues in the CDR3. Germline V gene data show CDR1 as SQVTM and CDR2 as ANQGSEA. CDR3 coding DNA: TGCAGCGCTGGGGACTCGGCAAAGCCCCAGCATTTT. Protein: CSAGDSAKPQHF. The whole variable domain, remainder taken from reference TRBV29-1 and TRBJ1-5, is SAVISQKPSRDICQRGTSLTIQCQVDSQVTMMFWYRQQPGQSLTLIATANQGSEATYESGFVIDKFPISRPNLTFSTLTVSNMSPEDSSIYLCSAGDSAKPQHFGDGTRLSIL.

CDR3 nucleotides: TGTGCCAGCAGTGAACTCGGACCAGCGGGAGGGCTGTGGGAGACCCAGTACTTC. The encoded protein is CASSELGPAGGLWETQYF. The chain combines TRBV6-1 with TRBJ2-5, with 10 bases fitting TRBD2. V trimming: 2 bases; J trimming: 5 bases; junction bases outside the gene matches: 14. This CDR3 comprises 18 residues. The germline CDR1 and CDR2 sequences are MNHNS and SASEGT.

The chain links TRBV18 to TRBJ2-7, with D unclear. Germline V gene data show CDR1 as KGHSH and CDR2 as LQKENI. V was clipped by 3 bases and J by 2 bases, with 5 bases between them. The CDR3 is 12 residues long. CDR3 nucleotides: TGTGCCAGCTCACCCTCGGCCTACGAGCAGTACTTC. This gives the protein CASSPSAYEQYF.

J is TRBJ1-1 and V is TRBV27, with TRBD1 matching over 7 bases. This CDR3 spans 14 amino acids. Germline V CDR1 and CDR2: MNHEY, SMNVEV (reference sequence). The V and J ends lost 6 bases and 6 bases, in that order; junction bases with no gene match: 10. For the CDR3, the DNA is TGTGCCAGCAGCGTCAGGGGGGCCTGGGCTGAAGCTTTCTTT. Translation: CASSVRGAWAEAFF.

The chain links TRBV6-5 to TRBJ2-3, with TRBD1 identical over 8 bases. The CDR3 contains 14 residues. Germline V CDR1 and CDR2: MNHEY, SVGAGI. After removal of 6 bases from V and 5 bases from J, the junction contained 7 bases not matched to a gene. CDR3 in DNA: TGTGCCAGCAGAAAGGGGACAGGCGGAGATACGCAGTATTTT. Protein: CASRKGTGGDTQYF.

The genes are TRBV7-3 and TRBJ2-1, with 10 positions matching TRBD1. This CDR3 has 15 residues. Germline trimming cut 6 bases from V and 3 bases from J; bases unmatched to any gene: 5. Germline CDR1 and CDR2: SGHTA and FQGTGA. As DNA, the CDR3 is TGTGCCAGCAGTCCGGACAGGGGGGTCTACAATGAGCAGTTCTTC. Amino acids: CASSPDRGVYNEQFF.

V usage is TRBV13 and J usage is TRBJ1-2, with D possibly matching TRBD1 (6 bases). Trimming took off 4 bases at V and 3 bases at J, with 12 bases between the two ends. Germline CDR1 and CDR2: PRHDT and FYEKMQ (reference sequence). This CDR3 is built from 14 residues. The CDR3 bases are TGTGCCAGCAGCTCTGCAGGGGAATACTATGGCTACACCTTC. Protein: CASSSAGEYYGYTF.

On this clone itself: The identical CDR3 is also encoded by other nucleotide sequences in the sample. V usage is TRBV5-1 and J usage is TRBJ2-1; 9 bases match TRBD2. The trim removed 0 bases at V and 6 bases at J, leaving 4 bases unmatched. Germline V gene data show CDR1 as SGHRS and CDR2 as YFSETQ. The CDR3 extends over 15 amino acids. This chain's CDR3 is CASSLGLAGINEQFF. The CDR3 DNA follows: TGCGCCAGCAGCTTGGGGCTAGCGGGGATCAATGAGCAGTTCTTC.